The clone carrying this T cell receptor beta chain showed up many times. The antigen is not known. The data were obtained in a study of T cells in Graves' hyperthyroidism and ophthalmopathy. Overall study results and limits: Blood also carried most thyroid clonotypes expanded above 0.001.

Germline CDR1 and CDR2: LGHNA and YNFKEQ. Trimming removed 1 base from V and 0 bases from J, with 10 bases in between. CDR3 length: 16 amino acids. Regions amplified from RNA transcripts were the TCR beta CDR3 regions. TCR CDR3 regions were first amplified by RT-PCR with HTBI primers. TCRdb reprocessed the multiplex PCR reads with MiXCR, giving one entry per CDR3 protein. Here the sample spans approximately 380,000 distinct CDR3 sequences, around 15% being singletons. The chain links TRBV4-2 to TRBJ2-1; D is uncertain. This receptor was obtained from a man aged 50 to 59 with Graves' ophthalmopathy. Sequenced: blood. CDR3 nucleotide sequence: TGTGCCAGCAGCCAAGCTGAGACGAACTCCTACAATGAGCAGTTCTTC. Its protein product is CASSQAETNSYNEQFF.